This entry lists 30 T cell receptor beta chains sequenced from one sample in a study of T cell responses to AZD1222 COVID-19 vaccine. Sequencing used immunoSEQ multiplex PCR; TCRdb keeps in-frame clones, though not all of them. The top ten clones hold 6.9% of a sample with 100,000 to 150,000 clones, 90% of them seen once. Sequencing was performed on peripheral blood, taken on day 0 of AZD1222 vaccination. The receptor set was obtained from an adult in good health.

This chain links TRBV10-1 with TRBJ1-6; D is undetermined. Germline values: CDR1 WNHNN, CDR2 SYGVQD (reference sequence). The V and J ends lost 6 bases and 5 bases respectively, with 5 bases between them. This CDR3 spans 12 amino acids. The CDR3 bases are TGCGCCAGCAGCCTCGATAATTCACCCCTCCACTTT. Translated, it gives CASSLDNSPLHF.

This rearrangement joins TRBV27 to TRBJ1-2; the D is unclear. Germline values: CDR1 MNHEY, CDR2 SMNVEV (reference sequence). This CDR3 region has 14 residues. Trimming cost V 4 bases and J 8 bases, with 17 bases left between them. DNA of the CDR3: TGTGCCAGCAGTTCCCTGAACAACCCATACGGCTACACCTTC. This sequence encodes CASSSLNNPYGYTF.

This chain uses TRBV7-8 with TRBJ2-2; D possibly uses TRBD1 or TRBD2 (5 bases each). Germline loops: CDR1 SGHVS, CDR2 FQNEAQ. V was clipped by 2 bases and J by 9 bases, with 13 bases between them. This CDR3 region has 14 residues. CDR3: CASSLSHRGRELFF. Here the CDR3 DNA reads TGTGCCAGCAGCTTATCTCACCGGGGCCGGGAGCTGTTTTTT.

The V and J genes are TRBV6-5 and TRBJ2-5, with a possible D match to TRBD1 (7 bases). In germline, CDR1 is MNHEY, CDR2 SVGAGI. The CDR3 is 13 residues long. Trimming removed 6 bases at V and 5 bases at J, with 13 bases between. CDR3 loop: CASRTSGGETQYF. The CDR3 coding sequence is TGTGCCAGCAGGACGTCAGGGGGGGAGACCCAGTACTTC.

J is TRBJ2-3 and V is TRBV6-2 or TRBV6-3; 10 positions match TRBD2. The junction had 9 bases not matched to a gene; V was cut back by 5 bases and J by 4 bases. The CDR3 extends over 16 amino acids. Germline V CDR1 and CDR2: MNHEY, SVGEGT. DNA of the CDR3: TGTGCCAGCAGTGACCCGACTAGCGGGTCACCAGATACGCAGTATTTT. Translating gives CASSDPTSGSPDTQYF.

The rearrangement links TRBV9 to TRBJ2-1, with TRBD1 matching over 11 bases. Germline V CDR1 and CDR2: SGDLS, YYNGEE. The junction had 3 bases not matched to a gene; V was cut back by 0 bases and J by 4 bases. The CDR3 is 16 amino acids. The chain's CDR3 is CASSVAGTGGYNEQFF. CDR3 nucleotide sequence: TGTGCCAGCAGCGTAGCTGGGACAGGGGGTTACAATGAGCAGTTCTTC.

The chain has TRBV19 and TRBJ1-5, with a weak D call TRBD1 (5 bases). Germline V gene sequence: CDR1 LNHDA, CDR2 SQIVND (reference sequence). The ends were cut back, 6 bases at V and 2 bases at J, with 17 bases in the middle. The length of the CDR3 is 16 residues. The DNA of the CDR3 is TGTGCCAGTAGATCCAGTCGGGGGGGTGGCAATCAGCCCCAGCATTTT. Its protein product is CASRSSRGGGNQPQHF.

The chain is built from TRBV5-4 and TRBJ2-1; TRBD2 matches 9 bases. The CDR3 spans 16 residues. Germline V gene sequence: CDR1 SGHNT, CDR2 YYREEE (reference sequence). J was trimmed by 7 bases and V by 3 bases; bases with no gene match: 11. CDR3 nucleotides: TGTGCCAGCAGCTCGTCTAGCGGGGCCCTCTTTAATGAGCAGTTCTTC. Translated, it gives CASSSSSGALFNEQFF.

J is TRBJ1-6 and V is TRBV3-1 (or the pseudogene TRBV3-2), with D possibly matching TRBD1 (5 bases). Germline-derived CDR1 and CDR2 are LGHDT and YNNKEL (reference sequence). The CDR3 spans 13 residues. V gave up 5 bases and J gave up 8 bases, with 10 bases separating them. CDR3 nucleotides: TGTGCCAGCAGCGCCAGGGACGATTCACCCCTCCACTTT. Its translation: CASSARDDSPLHF.

CDR3 protein: CASRKSGTAYNEQFF. Written as DNA, the CDR3 is TGTGCCAGCAGAAAGTCCGGGACAGCGTACAATGAGCAGTTCTTC. This rearrangement joins TRBV28 to TRBJ2-1, with 7 bases identical to TRBD1. In germline, CDR1 is MDHEN, CDR2 SYDVKM. The J segment lost 4 bases and the V segment lost 6 bases, leaving 9 bases of the junction unmatched. The CDR3 spans 15 residues.

The chain recombines TRBV7-2 with TRBJ1-2; 8 positions match TRBD1. V shed 4 bases and J 6 bases; nucleotides not matched to a gene: 10. CDR1 is SGHTA and CDR2 is FQGNSA in the germline V gene. CDR3 length: 15 amino acids. The CDR3 loop is CASSSGQGSDNGYTF. The DNA for the CDR3 is TGTGCCAGCAGCTCAGGACAGGGCTCAGATAATGGCTACACCTTC. Drawing the rest from reference TRBV7-2 and TRBJ1-2, the complete variable domain is GAGVSQSPSNKVTEKGKDVELRCDPISGHTALYWYRQSLGQGLEFLIYFQGNSAPDKSGLPSDRFSAERTGGSVSTLTIQRTQQEDSAVYLCASSSGQGSDNGYTFGSGTRLTVV.

The rearrangement joins TRBV3-1 (or the pseudogene TRBV3-2) to TRBJ2-6; 7 bases are a match to TRBD2. The CDR3 loop spans 15 amino acids. From germline, CDR1 is LGHDT and CDR2 YNNKEL (reference sequence). The V and J ends lost 4 bases and 3 bases, in that order; junction bases with no gene match: 3. This chain's CDR3 is CASSLSGVGANVLTF. The CDR3 DNA sequence: TGTGCCAGCAGCCTGAGCGGGGTTGGGGCCAACGTCCTGACTTTC.

The CDR3: CASKEGFSYNEQFF. DNA for the CDR3: TGCGCCAGCAAGGAGGGGTTTTCCTACAATGAGCAGTTCTTC. The chain links TRBV10-2 to TRBJ2-1, with a tentative D call TRBD2 (6 bases). V lost 7 bases and J 1 base, leaving 11 bases between the germline ends. This CDR3 region has 14 residues. CDR1 is WSHSY and CDR2 is SAAADI in the germline V gene.

The genes are TRBV5-4 and TRBJ2-7; 10 bases line up with TRBD2. The V and J ends lost 4 bases and 4 bases, in that order; junction bases with no gene match: 8. CDR1 SGHNT and CDR2 YYREEE come from the germline V gene (reference sequence). The CDR3 contains 15 residues. The CDR3 DNA reads as TGTGCCAGCAGCCCCTCGAGCGGGGGGGCTTACGAGCAGTACTTC. The encoded protein is CASSPSSGGAYEQYF.

This chain uses TRBV28 with TRBJ1-5, with TRBD1 identical over 9 bases. The CDR3 has 20 amino acids. Per the germline V gene, CDR1 is MDHEN and CDR2 is SYDVKM. With V trimmed by 1 base and J by 3 bases, 16 bases remained unmatched. CDR3 in DNA: TGTGCCAGCAGTTTATCCCCGGGACAGGGCTTACGGTTGGACAATCAGCCCCAGCATTTT. Its protein is CASSLSPGQGLRLDNQPQHF.

The genes are TRBV2 and TRBJ1-1; 8 positions match TRBD1. V lost 5 bases to trimming and J lost 5 bases; unmatched junction nucleotides: 7. The germline V gene encodes CDR1 SNHLY and CDR2 FYNNEI. CDR3 length equals 14 residues. In DNA, the CDR3 is TGTGCCAGCAGTACCGACAGGGGTTCGACTGAAGCTTTCTTT. Its translation is CASSTDRGSTEAFF. Using reference TRBV2 and TRBJ1-1 for the parts outside the CDR3, the full variable domain is EPEVTQTPSHQVTQMGQEVILRCVPISNHLYFYWYRQILGQKVEFLVSFYNNEISEKSEIFDDQFSVERPDGSNFTLKIRSTKLEDSAMYFCASSTDRGSTEAFFGQGTRLTVV.

This clone has only a few counts. The CDR3 spells CASRGQMPEAFF. CDR3 sequence (DNA): TGCGCCAGCCGCGGACAGATGCCTGAAGCTTTCTTT. The chain recombines TRBV5-1 with TRBJ1-1, with a possible D match to TRBD1 (6 bases). The CDR3 has 12 amino acids. Germline CDR1 SGHRS, CDR2 YFSETQ. V was cut by 7 bases and J by 6 bases, with 13 bases left in between.

The chain has TRBV19 and TRBJ2-7; 9 positions agree with TRBD1. The junction had 8 bases not matched to a gene; V was cut back by 3 bases and J by 2 bases. This CDR3 spans 16 amino acids. In germline, CDR1 is LNHDA, CDR2 SQIVND (reference sequence). CDR3 residues: CASSIGGTGPTYEQYF. The CDR3 nucleotides read TGTGCCAGTAGTATTGGTGGGACAGGGCCCACCTACGAGCAGTACTTC.

This clone was counted ten times or more. The rearrangement joins TRBV4-3 to TRBJ1-4, with TRBD1 matching over 7 bases. Germline V CDR1 and CDR2: LGHNA, YSLEER. V shed 0 bases, J shed 7 bases, and the junction held 11 bases outside the gene matches. The CDR3 loop spans 17 amino acids. The CDR3 DNA follows: TGCGCCAGCAGCCAAGATGGGGCCGCCAGGGGGGTTGAAAAACTGTTTTTT. This codes for CASSQDGAARGVEKLFF.

This clone occurred once. The chain combines TRBV28 with TRBJ2-7; D may match TRBD1 or TRBD2 (5 bases each). Germline loops: CDR1 MDHEN, CDR2 SYDVKM. V was pared by 5 bases and J by 4 bases, with 9 bases between. This CDR3 is built from 12 residues. The DNA for the CDR3 is TGTGCCAGCAGTCCGAGGGGTTACGAGCAGTACTTC. This sequence encodes CASSPRGYEQYF.

The chain joins TRBV11-3 to TRBJ2-1; the match to TRBD2 covers 8 bases. CDR3 length: 15 amino acids. The V segment lost 2 bases and the J segment 7 bases; nucleotides outside the gene matches: 7. Germline V gene sequence: CDR1 SGHNT, CDR2 YENEEA. DNA for the CDR3: TGTGCCAGCAGCTTATTAGCGGGGACTTTTAATGAGCAGTTCTTC. Protein: CASSLLAGTFNEQFF.

This clone was counted a single time. This rearrangement joins TRBV2 to TRBJ1-5; perhaps TRBD1 as D (6 bases). V was pared by 2 bases and J by 9 bases, with 14 bases between. CDR3 size: 14 residues. Germline CDR1 is SNHLY and CDR2 is FYNNEI. CDR3 DNA: TGTGCCAGCAGTGAATTAGTACAGGGTGCGCCCCAGCATTTT. Encoded protein: CASSELVQGAPQHF.

The V call is TRBV18, the J call TRBJ1-6; TRBD1 matches 8 bases. The CDR3 runs to 19 residues. CDR1 is KGHSH and CDR2 is LQKENI in the germline V gene. V lost 2 bases to trimming and J lost 5 bases; unmatched junction nucleotides: 14. The CDR3 coding sequence is TGTGCCAGCTCACCAGGGGACAGGCGACGATCGGATGATAATTCACCCCTCCACTTT. It translates to CASSPGDRRRSDDNSPLHF.

The chain uses TRBV6-4 and TRBJ1-5; 7 nucleotides agree with TRBD1. V dropped 9 bases and J dropped 11; count of bases not matched to a gene: 16. The CDR3 has 14 amino acids. Germline V CDR1 and CDR2: MRHNA, SNTAGT. CDR3 protein: CARPDRVEGVAQHF. The CDR3 bases are TGTGCCAGGCCCGACAGGGTCGAAGGCGTAGCCCAGCATTTT.

The chain couples TRBV7-2 to TRBJ2-3, with D perhaps TRBD2 (6 bases). The germline gives CDR1 SGHTA, CDR2 FQGNSA. The CDR3 has 13 residues. V gave up 5 bases and J gave up 4 bases, with 10 bases separating them. The CDR3 DNA reads as TGTGCCAGCAGCCGACTAGTTTCAGATACGCAGTATTTT. As protein: CASSRLVSDTQYF.

This rearrangement joins TRBV29-1 to TRBJ2-2; D perhaps matches TRBD1 (6 bases). The germline V gene has CDR1 SQVTM and CDR2 ANQGSEA. This CDR3 region has 14 residues. V lost 4 bases to trimming and J lost 0 bases, with 9 bases between them. CDR3 DNA: TGCAGCGTTGTGACAGGAACGAACACCGGGGAGCTGTTTTTT. Amino acid sequence: CSVVTGTNTGELFF.

The CDR3 DNA reads as TGCAGCGCTGATAAAGGACGTTGGGACACTGAAGCTTTCTTT. Protein product: CSADKGRWDTEAFF. The chain employs TRBV29-1 and TRBJ1-1; D is uncertain. The germline gives CDR1 SQVTM, CDR2 ANQGSEA. The CDR3 is 14 residues long. Trimming pared 7 bases from V and 3 bases from J, leaving 18 bases between.

This clone was observed a handful of times. The V gene is TRBV6-5, the J gene TRBJ2-7; D remains unclear. Germline CDR1 and CDR2: MNHEY and SVGAGI. The V and J ends lost 0 bases and 7 bases respectively, with 10 bases between them. The CDR3 covers 13 residues. CDR3 protein: CASSYSRSREQYF. As DNA, the CDR3 is TGTGCCAGCAGTTACTCGAGATCGAGGGAGCAGTACTTC.

The chain combines TRBV6-5 with TRBJ1-4, with no clear D. The CDR3 is 13 amino acids. Germline V gene sequence: CDR1 MNHEY, CDR2 SVGAGI. Trimming pared 0 bases from V and 11 bases from J, leaving 10 bases between. CDR3 DNA sequence: TGTGCCAGCAGTTACTCCCGGGCCTTTAAACTGTTTTTT. This sequence encodes CASSYSRAFKLFF.

The rearrangement uses TRBV2 and TRBJ1-5; D gene uncertain. The germline gives CDR1 SNHLY, CDR2 FYNNEI. V lost 4 bases and J lost 4, with 11 bases in between. CDR3 size: 14 residues. The CDR3 spells CASSGATRNQPQHF. The CDR3 nucleotides are TGTGCCAGCAGTGGGGCAACCAGGAATCAGCCCCAGCATTTT.